These 20 T cell receptor beta chains originate from one sample sequenced in a study of radiotherapy plus CTLA-4 blockade in lung cancer. Profiled with immunoSEQ multiplex PCR; TCRdb holds only in-frame clones, not every one. The repertoire has 49,000 or so clones, 60% to 80% of them found once; the top ten carry roughly 8%. The specimen comprised peripheral blood, sampled from a patient treated with radiotherapy plus ipilimumab. These receptors all come from a human donor with non-small cell lung cancer who had stable disease on radiotherapy plus ipilimumab.

The chain joins TRBV7-6 to TRBJ1-2; D not resolved. The CDR3 has 15 residues. V was cut by 5 bases and J by 0 bases, with 13 bases left in between. Germline V lookup: CDR1 SGHVS, CDR2 FNYEAQ. CDR3 DNA sequence: TGTGCCAGCAGCCCTCTGACAAGAGCTAACTATGGCTACACCTTC. Its translation: CASSPLTRANYGYTF.

In its sample, this clone was seen a few times. The CDR3: CASSLVGTGNTIYF. CDR3 nucleotide sequence: TGTGCCAGCAGCTTGGTGGGGACCGGAAACACCATATATTTT. V and J are TRBV5-6 and TRBJ1-3; a possible D gene is TRBD1 (5 bases). The CDR3 sequence is 14 residues long. CDR1 and CDR2 (germline): SGHDT, YYEEEE. The germline V and J ends were trimmed by 0 bases and 4 bases, with 8 bases remaining between them.

The V call is TRBV29-1, the J call TRBJ2-7; TRBD1 agrees at 8 bases. CDR1 is SQVTM, CDR2 ANQGSEA, per germline. The CDR3 is made up of 13 amino acids. The trim removed 6 bases at V and 7 bases at J, leaving 11 bases unmatched. CDR3: CSVPGQEPGEQYV. DNA of the CDR3: TGCAGCGTACCGGGACAGGAACCGGGGGAGCAGTACGTC.

The chain is built from TRBV11-3 and TRBJ2-3, with a tentative D call TRBD1 (5 bases). CDR1 and CDR2 (germline): SGHNT, YENEEA. Trimming left V 1 base short and J 6 bases short, with 14 bases between. CDR3 length: 15 amino acids. The CDR3 sequence is CASSLVGQGGDTQYF. The CDR3 region has the DNA TGTGCCAGCAGCTTAGTCGGGCAGGGTGGGGATACGCAGTATTTT.

The chain combines TRBV7-6 with TRBJ1-1; tentatively, D is TRBD1 (6 bases). The CDR3 is made up of 13 amino acids. Germline-derived CDR1 and CDR2 are SGHVS and FNYEAQ. With 5 bases removed from V and 1 base from J, the gap between germline ends came to 8 bases. The CDR3 is CASSPGQNTEAFF. The CDR3 coding sequence is TGTGCCAGCAGCCCGGGACAGAACACTGAAGCTTTCTTT.

This chain joins TRBV18 and TRBJ1-6, with TRBD1 matching 8 bases. Germline lookup yields CDR1 KGHSH and CDR2 LQKENI. The J segment lost 10 bases and the V segment lost 1 base, leaving 15 bases of the junction unmatched. The CDR3 length is 18 residues. The CDR3 coding sequence is TGTGCCAGCTCACCACGAATGGGACAGGCAGGGGGAGTCTCACCCCTCCACTTT. Translating it yields CASSPRMGQAGGVSPLHF.

The chain employs TRBV10-3 and TRBJ2-2; 10 nucleotides agree with TRBD1. Trimming took 5 bases from V and 3 from J; bases not matched to a gene: 9. CDR3 length: 17 residues. CDR1 and CDR2 (germline): ENHRY, SYGVKD. The CDR3 region is CAISFPTGGRDTGELFF. CDR3 in DNA: TGTGCCATCAGTTTTCCGACAGGGGGCCGGGACACCGGGGAGCTGTTTTTT.

The chain combines TRBV10-1 with TRBJ2-1; 11 bases agree with TRBD1. V shed 5 bases, J shed 4 bases, and the junction held 7 bases outside the gene matches. This CDR3 comprises 16 residues. In germline, CDR1 is WNHNN, CDR2 SYGVQD (reference sequence). The CDR3 bases are TGCGCCAGCAGTCCCGGGACAGGGGGGGTTTACAATGAGCAGTTCTTC. Translating gives CASSPGTGGVYNEQFF.

About this clone: This sequence is one base from a far larger clone and is likely a read error. This CDR3 is also generated by other DNA sequences in the sample. The chain couples TRBV5-1 to TRBJ1-1; perhaps TRBD1 as D (5 bases). Per germline, CDR1 SGHRS and CDR2 YFSETQ. V was cut by 0 bases and J by 2 bases, with 14 bases left in between. This CDR3 has 16 residues. CDR3 bases: TGCGCCAGCAGCTTGGTTGCTGGGGGGACTAACACTGAAGCTTTCTTT. Protein: CASSLVAGGTNTEAFF.

The V call is TRBV7-2, the J call TRBJ1-2, with 7 bases matching TRBD1. This CDR3 has 16 amino acids. V dropped 3 bases and J dropped 4; count of bases not matched to a gene: 11. Germline CDR1 SGHTA, CDR2 FQGNSA. The CDR3 DNA reads as TGTGCCAGCAGCTTTAAGGGGGCGGAGATGAGCTATGGCTACACCTTC. Amino acid sequence: CASSFKGAEMSYGYTF.

This sequence joins TRBV30 and TRBJ1-4; possible D gene TRBD1, 5 bases. V was cut by 3 bases and J by 5 bases, with 7 bases left in between. Looked up from germline, CDR1 is GTSNPN and CDR2 is SVGIG (reference sequence). The CDR3 length is 12 residues. For the CDR3, the DNA is TGTGCCTGGAGGGCAGGGAATGAAAAACTGTTTTTT. This gives the protein CAWRAGNEKLFF.

J is TRBJ1-1 and V is TRBV2; D gene uncertain. CDR3 length: 11 amino acids. Germline-derived CDR1 and CDR2 are SNHLY and FYNNEI. With 6 bases removed from V and 3 bases from J, the gap between germline ends came to 5 bases. CDR3 sequence: CASRLDTEAFF. The CDR3 region has the DNA TGTGCCAGCAGGCTAGACACTGAAGCTTTCTTT. The complete variable domain, with remaining parts taken from reference TRBV2 and TRBJ1-1, reads EPEVTQTPSHQVTQMGQEVILRCVPISNHLYFYWYRQILGQKVEFLVSFYNNEISEKSEIFDDQFSVERPDGSNFTLKIRSTKLEDSAMYFCASRLDTEAFFGQGTRLTVV.

The V and J genes are TRBV7-2 and TRBJ1-2; 8 nucleotides line up with TRBD1. This CDR3 comprises 15 residues. V was clipped by 2 bases and J by 6 bases; unmatched bases: 8. CDR1 is SGHTA, CDR2 FQGNSA, per germline. DNA of the CDR3: TGTGCCAGCAGCTTACCCTTTGACAGGGGCGATGGCTACACCTTC. Amino acids: CASSLPFDRGDGYTF. Using reference TRBV7-2 and TRBJ1-2 for the parts outside the CDR3, the full variable domain is GAGVSQSPSNKVTEKGKDVELRCDPISGHTALYWYRQSLGQGLEFLIYFQGNSAPDKSGLPSDRFSAERTGGSVSTLTIQRTQQEDSAVYLCASSLPFDRGDGYTFGSGTRLTVV.

The chain carries TRBV9 and TRBJ1-1; D is unresolved. The CDR3 runs 14 residues. Germline V gene sequence: CDR1 SGDLS, CDR2 YYNGEE. V was shortened by 5 bases and J by 0 bases, with 11 bases between the two germline ends. The DNA for the CDR3 is TGTGCCAGCAGTTTGGGGAGTCTGAACACTGAAGCTTTCTTT. Amino acids: CASSLGSLNTEAFF. Drawing the rest from reference TRBV9 and TRBJ1-1, the complete variable domain is DSGVTQTPKHLITATGQRVTLRCSPRSGDLSVYWYQQSLDQGLQFLIQYYNGEERAKGNILERFSAQQFPDLHSELNLSSLELGDSALYFCASSLGSLNTEAFFGQGTRLTVV.

CDR3 nucleotides: TGCAGCGTTGAAGGGGCAGGGGAGACCCAGTACTTC. Translating it yields CSVEGAGETQYF. The chain employs TRBV29-1 and TRBJ2-5, with D tentatively TRBD1 (5 bases). The germline gives CDR1 SQVTM, CDR2 ANQGSEA. The CDR3 spans 12 residues. V shed 1 base and J shed 5 bases, with 8 bases lying between them.

This clone has only a few counts. The junction differs from germline at one of its ends, possibly a read error. The CDR3 nucleotides read TGTGCCATCAGTGTCGCCGGGACAGTAAAAAGAACCATCGGCTACACCTTC. Protein product: CAISVAGTVKRTIGYTF. The chain carries TRBV6-1 and TRBJ1-2; 7 nucleotides agree with TRBD1. This CDR3 has 17 residues. Germline V lookup: CDR1 MNHNS, CDR2 SASEGT.

J is TRBJ2-3 and V is TRBV7-9; TRBD2 agrees at 7 bases. CDR3 length equals 16 residues. J gave up 4 bases and V 5 bases, and 12 bases lay outside the gene matches. CDR1 is SEHNR, CDR2 FQNEAQ, per germline (reference sequence). The CDR3 here is CASSLGDYGISDTQYF. The CDR3 nucleotides read TGTGCCAGCAGCCTAGGGGACTATGGGATCTCAGATACGCAGTATTTT.

The sample holds one count of this clone. The chain is built from TRBV19 and TRBJ2-2; D might be TRBD1 or TRBD2, each matching 5 bases. V shed 6 bases and J shed 8 bases, with 16 bases lying between them. The CDR3 length is 14 residues. Germline V gene data show CDR1 as LNHDA and CDR2 as SQIVND (reference sequence). CDR3 sequence reads: CASRDRGSWGELFF. The CDR3 DNA follows: TGTGCCAGTAGAGACAGAGGGTCGTGGGGGGAGCTGTTTTTT. Full variable domain (outside the CDR3, taken from reference TRBV19 and TRBJ2-2): DGGITQSPKYLFRKEGQNVTLSCEQNLNHDAMYWYRQDPGQGLRLIYYSQIVNDFQKGDIAEGYSVSREKKESFPLTVTSAQKNPTAFYLCASRDRGSWGELFFGEGSRLTVL.

The chain has TRBV6-4 and TRBJ1-2; no definite D call. Deletions cut 0 bases from V and 8 bases from J, with 19 bases between. This CDR3 has 16 amino acids. In germline, CDR1 is MRHNA, CDR2 SNTAGT. The CDR3 is CASSDSKDGPGGGYTF. The DNA for the CDR3 is TGTGCCAGCAGTGACTCGAAGGACGGGCCAGGCGGCGGCTACACCTTC.

The rearrangement uses TRBV7-2 and TRBJ2-3, with 14 bases aligning to TRBD2. The CDR3 has 17 amino acids. CDR1 is SGHTA and CDR2 is FQGNSA in the germline V gene. V lost 0 bases and J lost 10; bases outside the gene matches: 9. This CDR3 is CASSLAGTSGGSLAQYF. CDR3 DNA: TGTGCCAGCAGCTTAGCGGGGACTAGCGGGGGCTCCCTGGCGCAGTATTTT. Complete variable domain (other parts from reference TRBV7-2 and TRBJ2-3): GAGVSQSPSNKVTEKGKDVELRCDPISGHTALYWYRQSLGQGLEFLIYFQGNSAPDKSGLPSDRFSAERTGGSVSTLTIQRTQQEDSAVYLCASSLAGTSGGSLAQYFGPGTRLTVL.